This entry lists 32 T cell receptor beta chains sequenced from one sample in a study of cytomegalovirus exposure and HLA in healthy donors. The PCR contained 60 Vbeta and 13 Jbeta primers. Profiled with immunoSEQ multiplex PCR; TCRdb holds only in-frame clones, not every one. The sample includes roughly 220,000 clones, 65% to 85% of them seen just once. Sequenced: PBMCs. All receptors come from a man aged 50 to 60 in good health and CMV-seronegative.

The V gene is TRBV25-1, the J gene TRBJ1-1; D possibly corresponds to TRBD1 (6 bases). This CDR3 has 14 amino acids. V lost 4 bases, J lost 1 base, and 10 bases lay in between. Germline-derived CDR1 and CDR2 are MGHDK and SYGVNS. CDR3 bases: TGTGCCAGCAGTGGAGACAGGCCGAACACTGAAGCTTTCTTT. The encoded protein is CASSGDRPNTEAFF. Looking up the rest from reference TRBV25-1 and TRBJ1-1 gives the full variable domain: EADIYQTPRYLVIGTGKKITLECSQTMGHDKMYWYQQDPGMELHLIHYSYGVNSTEKGDLSSESTVSRIRTEHFPLTLESARPSHTSQYLCASSGDRPNTEAFFGQGTRLTVV.

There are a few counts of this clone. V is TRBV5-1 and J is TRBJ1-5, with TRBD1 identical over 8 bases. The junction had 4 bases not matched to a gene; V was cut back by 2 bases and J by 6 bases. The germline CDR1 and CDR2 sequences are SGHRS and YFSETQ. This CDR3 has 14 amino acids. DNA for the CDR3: TGCGCCAGCAGCTTCTCAGGGGGCTTTCAGCCCCAGCATTTT. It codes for CASSFSGGFQPQHF.

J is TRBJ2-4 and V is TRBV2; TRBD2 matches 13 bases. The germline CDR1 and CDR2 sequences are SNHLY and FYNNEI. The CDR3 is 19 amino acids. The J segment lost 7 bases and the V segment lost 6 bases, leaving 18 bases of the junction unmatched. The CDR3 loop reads CASSTKGLAGSGQGNIQYF. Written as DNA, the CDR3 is TGTGCCAGCAGCACCAAGGGACTAGCGGGGAGTGGCCAAGGTAACATTCAGTACTTC. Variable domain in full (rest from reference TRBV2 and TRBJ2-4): EPEVTQTPSHQVTQMGQEVILRCVPISNHLYFYWYRQILGQKVEFLVSFYNNEISEKSEIFDDQFSVERPDGSNFTLKIRSTKLEDSAMYFCASSTKGLAGSGQGNIQYFGAGTRLSVL.

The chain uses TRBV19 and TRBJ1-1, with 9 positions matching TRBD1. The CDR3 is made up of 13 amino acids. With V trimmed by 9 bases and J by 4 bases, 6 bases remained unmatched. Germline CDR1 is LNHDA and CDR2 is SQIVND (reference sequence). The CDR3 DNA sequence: TGTGCCAGCAACAGGGGGCTGGGCACTGAAGCTTTCTTT. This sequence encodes CASNRGLGTEAFF.

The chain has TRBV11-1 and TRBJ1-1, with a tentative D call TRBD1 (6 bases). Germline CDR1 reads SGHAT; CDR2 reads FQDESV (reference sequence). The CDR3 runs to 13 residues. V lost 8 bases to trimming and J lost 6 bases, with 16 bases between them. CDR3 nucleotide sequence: TGTGCCAGCGCGGGGGGCTACAAGGCTGAAGCTTTCTTT. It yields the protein CASAGGYKAEAFF.

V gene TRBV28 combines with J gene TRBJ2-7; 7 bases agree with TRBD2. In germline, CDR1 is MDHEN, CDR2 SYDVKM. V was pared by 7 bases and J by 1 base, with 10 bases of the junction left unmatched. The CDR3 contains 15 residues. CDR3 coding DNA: TGTGCCAGCACCCTGGTAGGCGGGAGATCCTACGAGCAGTACTTC. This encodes CASTLVGGRSYEQYF.

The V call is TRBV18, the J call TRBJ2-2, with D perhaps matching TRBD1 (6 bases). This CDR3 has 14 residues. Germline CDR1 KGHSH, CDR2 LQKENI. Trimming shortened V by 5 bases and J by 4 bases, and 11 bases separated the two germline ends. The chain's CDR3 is CASSSQGSTGELFF. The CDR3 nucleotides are TGTGCCAGCTCATCTCAGGGGAGCACCGGGGAGCTGTTTTTT.

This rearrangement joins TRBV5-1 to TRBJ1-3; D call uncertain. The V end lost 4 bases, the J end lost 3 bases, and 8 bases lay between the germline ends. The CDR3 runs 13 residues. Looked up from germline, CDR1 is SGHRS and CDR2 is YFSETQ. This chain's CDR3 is CASSVGNGNTIYF. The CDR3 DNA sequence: TGCGCCAGCAGCGTCGGGAATGGAAACACCATATATTTT.

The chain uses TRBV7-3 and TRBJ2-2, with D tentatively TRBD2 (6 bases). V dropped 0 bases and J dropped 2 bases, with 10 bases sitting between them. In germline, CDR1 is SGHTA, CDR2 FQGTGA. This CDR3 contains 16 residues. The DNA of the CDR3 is TGTGCCAGCAGCTTAACGGGGACTTCAAACACCGGGGAGCTGTTTTTT. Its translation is CASSLTGTSNTGELFF.

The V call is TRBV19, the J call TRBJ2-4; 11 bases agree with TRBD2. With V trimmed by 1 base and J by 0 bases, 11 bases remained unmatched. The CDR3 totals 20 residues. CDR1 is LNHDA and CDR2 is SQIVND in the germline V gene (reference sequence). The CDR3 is CASSIGLAGSPLLAKNIQYF. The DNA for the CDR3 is TGTGCCAGTAGTATAGGACTAGCGGGGTCGCCGCTTCTAGCCAAAAACATTCAGTACTTC. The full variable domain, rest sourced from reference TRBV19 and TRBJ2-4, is DGGITQSPKYLFRKEGQNVTLSCEQNLNHDAMYWYRQDPGQGLRLIYYSQIVNDFQKGDIAEGYSVSREKKESFPLTVTSAQKNPTAFYLCASSIGLAGSPLLAKNIQYFGAGTRLSVL.

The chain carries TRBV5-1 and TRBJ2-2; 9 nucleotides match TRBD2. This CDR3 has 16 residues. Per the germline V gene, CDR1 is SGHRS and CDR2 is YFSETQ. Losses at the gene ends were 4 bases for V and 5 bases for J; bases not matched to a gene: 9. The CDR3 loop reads CASSILLAGETGELFF. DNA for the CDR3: TGCGCCAGCAGCATCCTTTTAGCGGGAGAAACCGGGGAGCTGTTTTTT.

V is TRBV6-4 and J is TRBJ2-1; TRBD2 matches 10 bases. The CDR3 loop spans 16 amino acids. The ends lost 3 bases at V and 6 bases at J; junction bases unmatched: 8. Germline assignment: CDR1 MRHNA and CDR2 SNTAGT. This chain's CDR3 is CASSEGSGRFVNEQFF. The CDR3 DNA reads TGTGCCAGCAGTGAGGGTAGCGGGAGGTTCGTCAATGAGCAGTTCTTC.

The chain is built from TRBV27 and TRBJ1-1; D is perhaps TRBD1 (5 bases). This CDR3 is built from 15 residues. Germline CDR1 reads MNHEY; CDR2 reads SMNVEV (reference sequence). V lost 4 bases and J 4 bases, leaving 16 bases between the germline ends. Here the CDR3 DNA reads TGTGCCAGCAGTTCCCGCTTCACCCAGGGCACTGAAGCTTTCTTT. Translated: CASSSRFTQGTEAFF.

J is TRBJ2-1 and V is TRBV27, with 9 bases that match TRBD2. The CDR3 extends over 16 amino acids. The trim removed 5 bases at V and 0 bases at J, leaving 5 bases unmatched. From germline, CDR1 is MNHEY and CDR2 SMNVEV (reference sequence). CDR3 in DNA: TGTGCCAGCAGTACCCTAGCGGGGAGCTCCTACAATGAGCAGTTCTTC. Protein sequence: CASSTLAGSSYNEQFF.

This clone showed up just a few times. CDR3 in amino acids: CASSPPAGAQGGYTF. In nucleotides, the CDR3 is TGTGCCAGCAGTCCCCCCGCGGGGGCGCAAGGTGGCTACACCTTC. The rearrangement uses TRBV28 and TRBJ1-2; weak D call: TRBD1 (6 bases). Between the trimmed V and J ends, which lost 5 bases and 7 bases, there was a span of 20 bases. In germline, CDR1 is MDHEN, CDR2 SYDVKM. This CDR3 region has 15 residues.

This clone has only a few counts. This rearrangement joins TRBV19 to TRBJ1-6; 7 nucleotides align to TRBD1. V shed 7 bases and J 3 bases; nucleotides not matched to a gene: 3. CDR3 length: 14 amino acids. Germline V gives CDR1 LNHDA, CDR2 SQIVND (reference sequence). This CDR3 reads CASTGDSYNSPLHF. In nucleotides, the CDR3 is TGTGCCAGTACCGGGGACAGCTATAATTCACCCCTCCACTTT.

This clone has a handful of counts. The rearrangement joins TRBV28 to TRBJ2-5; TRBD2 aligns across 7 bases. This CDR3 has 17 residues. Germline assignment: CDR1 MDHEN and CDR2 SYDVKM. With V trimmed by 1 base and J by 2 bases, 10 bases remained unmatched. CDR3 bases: TGTGCCAGCAGTTTATTAGAGGGCGGGAGAAGGCAAGAGACCCAGTACTTC. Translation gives CASSLLEGGRRQETQYF.

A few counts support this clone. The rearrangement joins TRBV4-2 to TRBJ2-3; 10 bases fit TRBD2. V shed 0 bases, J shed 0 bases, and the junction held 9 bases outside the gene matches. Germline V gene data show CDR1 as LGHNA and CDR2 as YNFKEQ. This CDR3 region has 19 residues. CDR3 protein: CASSQDRAGGPSSTDTQYF. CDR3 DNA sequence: TGTGCCAGCAGCCAAGATAGAGCGGGAGGGCCTTCAAGCACAGATACGCAGTATTTT.

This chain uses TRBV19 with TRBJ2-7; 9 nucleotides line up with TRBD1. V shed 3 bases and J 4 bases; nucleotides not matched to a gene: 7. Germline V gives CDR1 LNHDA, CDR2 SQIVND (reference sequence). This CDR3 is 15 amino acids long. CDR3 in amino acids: CASSIGGQGIYEQYF. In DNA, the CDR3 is TGTGCCAGTAGTATTGGCGGACAGGGGATTTACGAGCAGTACTTC.

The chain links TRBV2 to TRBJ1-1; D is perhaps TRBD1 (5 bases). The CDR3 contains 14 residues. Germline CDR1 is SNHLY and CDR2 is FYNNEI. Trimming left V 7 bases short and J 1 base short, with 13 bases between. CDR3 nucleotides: TGTGCCAGCACACGGGACGGGGGGAACACTGAAGCTTTCTTT. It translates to CASTRDGGNTEAFF.

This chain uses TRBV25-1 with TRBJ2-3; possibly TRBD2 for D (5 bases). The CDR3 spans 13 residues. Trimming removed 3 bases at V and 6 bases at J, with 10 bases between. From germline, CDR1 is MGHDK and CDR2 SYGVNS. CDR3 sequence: CASSDGISDTQYF. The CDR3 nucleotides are TGTGCCAGCAGTGACGGGATCAGTGATACGCAGTATTTT.

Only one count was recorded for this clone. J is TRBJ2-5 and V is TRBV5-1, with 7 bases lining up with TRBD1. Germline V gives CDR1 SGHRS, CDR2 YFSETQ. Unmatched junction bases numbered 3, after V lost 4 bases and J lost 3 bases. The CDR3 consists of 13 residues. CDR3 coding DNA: TGCGCCAGCAGCATGGACAGGAAAGAGACCCAGTACTTC. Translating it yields CASSMDRKETQYF.

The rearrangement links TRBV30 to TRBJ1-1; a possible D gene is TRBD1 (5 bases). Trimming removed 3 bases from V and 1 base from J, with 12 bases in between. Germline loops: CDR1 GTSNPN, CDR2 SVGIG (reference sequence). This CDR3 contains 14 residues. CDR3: CAWRRGTGNTEAFF. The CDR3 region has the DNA TGTGCCTGGAGACGAGGGACTGGGAACACTGAAGCTTTCTTT.

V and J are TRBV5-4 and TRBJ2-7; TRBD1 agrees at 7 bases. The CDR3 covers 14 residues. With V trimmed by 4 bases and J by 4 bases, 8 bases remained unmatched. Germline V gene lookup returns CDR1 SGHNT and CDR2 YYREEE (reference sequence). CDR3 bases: TGTGCCAGCAGCCCCGGGACAGATATTTACGAGCAGTACTTC. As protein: CASSPGTDIYEQYF.

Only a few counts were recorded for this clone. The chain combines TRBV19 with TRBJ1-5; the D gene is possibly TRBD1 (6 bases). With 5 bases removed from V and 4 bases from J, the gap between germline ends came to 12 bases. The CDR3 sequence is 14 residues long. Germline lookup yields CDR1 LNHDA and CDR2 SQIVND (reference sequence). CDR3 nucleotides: TGTGCCAGTAGTGTCCAGGACAGTAATCAGCCCCAGCATTTT. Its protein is CASSVQDSNQPQHF.

CDR3 bases: TGCGCCAGCAGCTTGGTGGAGGGCTACGAGCAGTACTTC. This gives the protein CASSLVEGYEQYF. V gene TRBV5-1 combines with J gene TRBJ2-7; TRBD2 is a possible D gene (6 bases). The length of the CDR3 is 13 residues. Trimming stripped 0 bases from V and 3 bases from J, with 7 bases between. Germline V CDR1 and CDR2: SGHRS, YFSETQ.

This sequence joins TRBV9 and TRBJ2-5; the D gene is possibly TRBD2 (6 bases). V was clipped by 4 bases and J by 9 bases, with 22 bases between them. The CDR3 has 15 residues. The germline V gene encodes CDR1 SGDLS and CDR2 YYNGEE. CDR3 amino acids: CASSSLHTGSGAQYF. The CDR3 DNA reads TGTGCCAGCAGCAGCCTCCACACGGGGTCGGGGGCCCAGTACTTC.

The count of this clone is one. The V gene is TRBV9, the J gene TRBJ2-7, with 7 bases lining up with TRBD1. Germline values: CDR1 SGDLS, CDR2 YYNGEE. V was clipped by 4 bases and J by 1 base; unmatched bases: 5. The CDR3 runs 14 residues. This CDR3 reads CASSFGTASYEQYF. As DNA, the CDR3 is TGTGCCAGCAGCTTCGGGACAGCATCCTACGAGCAGTACTTC.

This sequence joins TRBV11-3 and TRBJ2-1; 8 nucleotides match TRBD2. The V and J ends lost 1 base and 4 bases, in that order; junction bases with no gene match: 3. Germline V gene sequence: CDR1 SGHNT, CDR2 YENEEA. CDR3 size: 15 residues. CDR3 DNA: TGTGCCAGCAGCTTAGGTAGCGGGATTTACAATGAGCAGTTCTTC. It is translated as CASSLGSGIYNEQFF.

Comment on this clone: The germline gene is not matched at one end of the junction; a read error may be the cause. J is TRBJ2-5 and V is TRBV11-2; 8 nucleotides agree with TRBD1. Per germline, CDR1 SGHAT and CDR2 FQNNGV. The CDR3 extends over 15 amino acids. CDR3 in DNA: TGTGCCGGCAGCTTAGGGCCAGGGGGCGCGGGGACCCAGTACTTC. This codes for CAGSLGPGGAGTQYF.

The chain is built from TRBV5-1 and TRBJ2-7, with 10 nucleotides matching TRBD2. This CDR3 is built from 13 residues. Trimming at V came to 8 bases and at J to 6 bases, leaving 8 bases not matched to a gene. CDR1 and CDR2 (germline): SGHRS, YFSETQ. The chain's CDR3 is CASGAGGPGEQYF. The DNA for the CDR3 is TGCGCCAGTGGAGCGGGAGGGCCTGGCGAGCAGTACTTC.

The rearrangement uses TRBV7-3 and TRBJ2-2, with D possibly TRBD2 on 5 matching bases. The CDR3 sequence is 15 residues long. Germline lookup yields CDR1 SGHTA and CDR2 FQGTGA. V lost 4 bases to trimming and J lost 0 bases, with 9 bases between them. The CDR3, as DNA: TGTGCCAGCAGCTCATCCGGGGCGAACACCGGGGAGCTGTTTTTT. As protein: CASSSSGANTGELFF.